One sample yielded the 25 T cell receptor beta chains listed below, sequenced in a study of blood T cell repertoires in COVID-19. Sequenced by immunoSEQ multiplex PCR; TCRdb stores in-frame clones only, minus some. In the table there are hundreds of thousands of clones, 87% of which are singletons. Material for sequencing was peripheral blood. These receptors originate from a man aged 55 to 70 who had recovered from COVID-19.

This clone has only a few counts. J is TRBJ1-5 and V is TRBV19; the D is unclear. V was cut by 3 bases and J by 2 bases, with 5 bases left in between. Germline values: CDR1 LNHDA, CDR2 SQIVND (reference sequence). The CDR3 has 13 residues. CDR3 in DNA: TGTGCCAGTAGTATTACAGGCAATCAGCCCCAGCATTTT. The encoded protein is CASSITGNQPQHF.

In the case of this clone: Other DNA sequences from this sample encode an identical CDR3 as well. The genes are TRBV14 and TRBJ2-3, with a tentative D call TRBD2 (7 bases). Germline V gene data show CDR1 as SGHDN and CDR2 as FVKESK. V was shortened by 0 bases and J by 5 bases, with 12 bases between the two germline ends. CDR3 length equals 15 residues. The CDR3 coding sequence is TGTGCCAGCAGCCAAGACTGGGGGGGCCGAGATACGCAGTATTTT. Amino acids: CASSQDWGGRDTQYF.

This chain links TRBV5-1 with TRBJ1-1; 11 nucleotides agree with TRBD1. CDR3 length: 15 residues. Germline-derived CDR1 and CDR2 are SGHRS and YFSETQ. J gave up 8 bases and V 0 bases, and 6 bases lay outside the gene matches. Here the CDR3 DNA reads TGCGCCAGCAGCTTGGGGACAGGGGGCACCTTGGAAGCTTTCTTT. Amino acids: CASSLGTGGTLEAFF.

This rearrangement joins TRBV6-2 or TRBV6-3 to TRBJ2-7; D is undetermined. The CDR3 sequence is 15 residues long. V was trimmed by 2 bases and J by 5 bases, leaving 16 bases between them. CDR1 MNHEY and CDR2 SVGEGT come from the germline V gene. CDR3 protein: CASSYGRVIYDEQYF. CDR3 coding DNA: TGTGCCAGCAGTTACGGCCGGGTGATTTACGACGAGCAGTACTTC.

The rearrangement uses TRBV6-5 and TRBJ2-7; D is perhaps TRBD1 (6 bases). This CDR3 comprises 12 residues. Deletions cut 7 bases from V and 6 bases from J, with 13 bases between. The germline V gene encodes CDR1 MNHEY and CDR2 SVGAGI. In nucleotides, the CDR3 is TGTGCCAGCAACCCGACAGGAGGCGAGCAGTACTTC. Encoded protein: CASNPTGGEQYF.

V and J are TRBV3-1 (or the pseudogene TRBV3-2) and TRBJ1-4; 7 nucleotides agree with TRBD1. Looked up from germline, CDR1 is LGHDT and CDR2 is YNNKEL (reference sequence). The CDR3 runs to 15 residues. V gave up 1 base and J gave up 11 bases; unmatched junction bases: 10. The CDR3: CASSQVCQGVSKLFF. The DNA for the CDR3 is TGTGCCAGCAGCCAAGTATGTCAGGGGGTAAGTAAACTGTTTTTT.

CDR3 DNA sequence: TGTGCCACCAGCAGAGTTGTAGGGGGCTACTCCTACAATGAGCAGTTCTTC. It codes for CATSRVVGGYSYNEQFF. The chain carries TRBV15 and TRBJ2-1; 7 bases agree with TRBD1. The CDR3 is 17 residues long. Germline V lookup: CDR1 LNHNV, CDR2 YYDKDF (reference sequence). With 1 base clipped from V and 0 bases from J, the junction kept 6 bases outside the gene matches.

The rearrangement joins TRBV24-1 to TRBJ2-3; TRBD2 matches at 9 bases. This CDR3 is 15 amino acids long. Germline V lookup: CDR1 KGHDR, CDR2 SFDVKD. With 4 bases clipped from V and 4 bases from J, the junction kept 5 bases outside the gene matches. CDR3 DNA: TGTGCCACCAGTGAATGGCGGGGGGGCGCAGATACGCAGTATTTT. This codes for CATSEWRGGADTQYF.

The table lists this clone with a count of one. The chain carries TRBV6-5 and TRBJ2-7; tentatively, D is TRBD1 (5 bases). Trimming cost V 4 bases and J 0 bases, with 13 bases left between them. In germline, CDR1 is MNHEY, CDR2 SVGAGI. This CDR3 spans 15 amino acids. The CDR3 DNA reads TGTGCCAGCAGTTTAAGGGGTCCCCTCTCCTACGAGCAGTACTTC. As protein: CASSLRGPLSYEQYF.

This sequence joins TRBV18 and TRBJ2-7; TRBD1 matches 7 bases. V dropped 6 bases and J dropped 0; count of bases not matched to a gene: 5. This CDR3 is built from 14 residues. From germline, CDR1 is KGHSH and CDR2 LQKENI. In DNA, the CDR3 is TGTGCCAGCTCTAAGCCAGGGGGCTCCTACGAGCAGTACTTC. It is translated as CASSKPGGSYEQYF.

This chain uses TRBV6-6 with TRBJ2-7; D possibly corresponds to TRBD1 (6 bases). Germline CDR1 is MNHNY and CDR2 is SVGAGI (reference sequence). The CDR3 loop spans 13 amino acids. Between the trimmed V and J ends, which lost 6 bases and 9 bases, there was a span of 18 bases. The CDR3 region is CASSTTTGRGQYF. Here the CDR3 DNA reads TGTGCCAGCAGCACTACCACAGGGCGCGGGCAGTACTTC.

This rearrangement joins TRBV3-1 (or the pseudogene TRBV3-2) to TRBJ1-1; D ambiguous. This CDR3 has 16 residues. CDR1 is LGHDT and CDR2 is YNNKEL in the germline V gene (reference sequence). V lost 0 bases and J 1 base, leaving 12 bases between the germline ends. CDR3 coding DNA: TGTGCCAGCAGCCAAGATTATAGACGGAGGAACACTGAAGCTTTCTTT. It specifies CASSQDYRRRNTEAFF.

This clone was recorded once. The rearrangement uses TRBV27 and TRBJ1-5; 7 positions agree with TRBD1. Trimming cost V 6 bases and J 7 bases; bases outside gene matches: 9. The CDR3 length is 14 residues. Germline CDR1 and CDR2: MNHEY and SMNVEV (reference sequence). Here the CDR3 reads CASSQQGSYQPQHF. The CDR3 bases are TGTGCCAGCAGCCAACAGGGGTCGTACCAGCCCCAGCATTTT.

The CDR3 is CASRAQGSNYGYTF. The CDR3 DNA reads as TGTGCCAGCAGGGCACAGGGGTCTAACTATGGCTACACCTTC. This rearrangement joins TRBV6-5 to TRBJ1-2; 7 bases fit TRBD1. Germline trimming cut 6 bases from V and 0 bases from J; bases unmatched to any gene: 4. The CDR3 contains 14 residues. Looked up from germline, CDR1 is MNHEY and CDR2 is SVGAGI.

In this sample, this clone turned up a few times. The chain links TRBV7-2 to TRBJ1-3; D is undetermined. V lost 2 bases and J 5 bases, leaving 13 bases between the germline ends. This CDR3 contains 15 residues. CDR1 SGHTA and CDR2 FQGNSA come from the germline V gene. The CDR3 sequence is CASSLLGLTRNTIYF. The CDR3 nucleotides are TGTGCCAGCAGCTTACTCGGACTGACCCGAAACACCATATATTTT. The full variable domain, its missing parts supplied by reference TRBV7-2 and TRBJ1-3, is GAGVSQSPSNKVTEKGKDVELRCDPISGHTALYWYRQSLGQGLEFLIYFQGNSAPDKSGLPSDRFSAERTGGSVSTLTIQRTQQEDSAVYLCASSLLGLTRNTIYFGEGSWLTVV.

The chain uses TRBV10-2 and TRBJ2-4; no reliable D call. The ends were cut back, 3 bases at V and 1 base at J, with 7 bases in the middle. The CDR3 totals 14 residues. Germline CDR1 is WSHSY and CDR2 is SAAADI. CDR3: CASSDAGAKNIQYF. The DNA of the CDR3 is TGCGCCAGCAGTGATGCCGGGGCCAAAAACATTCAGTACTTC.

This sequence joins TRBV27 and TRBJ1-4, with D tentatively TRBD1 (5 bases). The CDR3 spans 14 residues. The V end was cut by 4 bases, the J end by 1 base, with 7 bases between. Germline V gene data show CDR1 as MNHEY and CDR2 as SMNVEV (reference sequence). The CDR3 sequence is CASSSQGTNEKLFF. CDR3 DNA: TGTGCCAGCAGTTCTCAGGGAACTAATGAAAAACTGTTTTTT. Based on the CDR3 plus reference TRBV27 and TRBJ1-4, the full variable domain is EAQVTQNPRYLITVTGKKLTVTCSQNMNHEYMSWYRQDPGLGLRQIYYSMNVEVTDKGDVPEGYKVSRKEKRNFPLILESPSPNQTSLYFCASSSQGTNEKLFFGSGTQLSVL.

The CDR3 sequence is CASSPGKDIQYF. CDR3 nucleotide sequence: TGTGCCAGCAGCCCAGGGAAGGACATTCAGTACTTC. The chain combines TRBV7-8 with TRBJ2-4, with a weak D call TRBD1 (5 bases). Germline V CDR1 and CDR2: SGHVS, FQNEAQ. The length of the CDR3 is 12 residues. V was pared by 5 bases and J by 8 bases, with 10 bases between. The variable domain in full, completed from reference TRBV7-8 and TRBJ2-4, reads GAGVSQSPRYKVAKRGQDVALRCDPISGHVSLFWYQQALGQGPEFLTYFQNEAQLDKSGLPSDRFFAERPEGSVSTLKIQRTQQEDSAVYLCASSPGKDIQYFGAGTRLSVL.

A remark on this clone: Other DNA sequences within the sample encode an identical CDR3. The chain is built from TRBV27 and TRBJ1-2; D ambiguous. V shed 0 bases and J shed 1 base, with 6 bases lying between them. Germline-derived CDR1 and CDR2 are MNHEY and SMNVEV (reference sequence). CDR3 length: 14 residues. CDR3 protein: CASSLSSGNYGYTF. In DNA, the CDR3 is TGTGCCAGCAGTTTATCCTCGGGTAACTATGGCTACACCTTC.

V is TRBV7-6 and J is TRBJ1-1; D perhaps matches TRBD1 (5 bases). The CDR3 sequence is 15 residues long. The V gene's germline CDR1 is SGHVS and CDR2 FNYEAQ. Trimming took off 1 base at V and 4 bases at J, with 13 bases between the two ends. For the CDR3, the DNA is TGTGCCAGCAGCTTAGGGGGCAGGGTAACCACTGAAGCTTTCTTT. Encoded protein: CASSLGGRVTTEAFF.

The rearrangement joins TRBV5-1 to TRBJ2-1; 7 bases map to TRBD2. The germline CDR1 and CDR2 sequences are SGHRS and YFSETQ. Trimming removed 1 base from V and 8 bases from J; junction bases left unmatched: 9. The CDR3 is 15 residues long. The CDR3 region is CASSLSSGDWHEQFF. The CDR3 coding sequence is TGCGCCAGCAGCTTGTCCAGCGGGGACTGGCATGAGCAGTTCTTC. The full variable domain, with the rest looked up from reference TRBV5-1 and TRBJ2-1, is KAGVTQTPRYLIKTRGQQVTLSCSPISGHRSVSWYQQTPGQGLQFLFEYFSETQRNKGNFPGRFSGRQFSNSRSEMNVSTLELGDSALYLCASSLSSGDWHEQFFGPGTRLTVL.

V and J are TRBV7-9 and TRBJ1-1; 8 nucleotides match TRBD1. This CDR3 contains 15 residues. Looked up from germline, CDR1 is SEHNR and CDR2 is FQNEAQ (reference sequence). With V trimmed by 5 bases and J by 5 bases, 10 bases remained unmatched. The CDR3 bases are TGTGCCAGCAGCCACCGACAGGGGATGTGGACTGAAGCTTTCTTT. This encodes CASSHRQGMWTEAFF. Looking up the rest from reference TRBV7-9 and TRBJ1-1 gives the full variable domain: DTGVSQNPRHKITKRGQNVTFRCDPISEHNRLYWYRQTLGQGPEFLTYFQNEAQLEKSRLLSDRFSAERPKGSFSTLEIQRTEQGDSAMYLCASSHRQGMWTEAFFGQGTRLTVV.

The chain employs TRBV24-1 and TRBJ1-2; D is unresolved. Germline values: CDR1 KGHDR, CDR2 SFDVKD. The CDR3 runs 12 residues. V lost 4 bases and J lost 8, with 10 bases in between. CDR3: CATSEGRVGYTF. CDR3 DNA: TGTGCCACCAGTGAGGGGAGGGTCGGCTACACCTTC.

The chain carries TRBV30 and TRBJ2-3; no clear D. Trimming cost V 2 bases and J 2 bases, with 2 bases left between them. This CDR3 contains 11 residues. CDR1 is GTSNPN, CDR2 SVGIG, per germline (reference sequence). Here the CDR3 reads CAWSYTDTQYF. The CDR3 nucleotides read TGTGCCTGGAGTTACACAGATACGCAGTATTTT.

As for this clone: At the DNA level, this CDR3 is encoded by other sequences in the same sample as well. The chain recombines TRBV7-2 with TRBJ2-2, with D tentatively TRBD2 (6 bases). Germline V gene sequence: CDR1 SGHTA, CDR2 FQGNSA. The CDR3 runs to 15 residues. V was cut by 4 bases and J by 4 bases, with 13 bases left in between. The DNA of the CDR3 is TGTGCCAGCAGCTCCCCGGGACTTCGCACCGGGGAGCTGTTTTTT. Amino acid sequence: CASSSPGLRTGELFF.